This entry describes one T cell receptor (beta chain). The antigen is unknown. The data derive from a study of shared clonotypes between healthy human individuals. Across the whole study: Three plates each covered CD4 naive and memory; CD8 naive two, CD8 memory one. General study results and limits: Unshared clonotypes carried lower generation probabilities than those common to all four donors.

There are 20 residues in the CDR3. The V end was cut by 0 bases, the J end by 0 bases, with 27 bases between. Germline V gives CDR1 GTSNPN, CDR2 SVGIG (reference sequence). Subsets obtained from CD4+ cells comprised CD45RA+ naive and CD45RA-negative memory cells. Sequenced by immunoSEQ multiplex PCR; TCRdb stores in-frame clones only, minus some. The sample includes some 2,400,000 clones, almost 96% of them seen just once. The sequence derives from a man aged 18 to 29 in good health. Sequencing was performed on naive CD4+ T cells sorted from blood. Described subset: CD45RA+ positively selected. This chain connects TRBV30 to TRBJ2-7; possible D gene TRBD1, 6 bases. The CDR3 reads CAWSVDYFRSADRSSYEQYF. The CDR3 DNA reads TGTGCCTGGAGTGTTGACTACTTCCGGTCAGCCGACAGGTCCTCCTACGAGCAGTACTTC. Supplemented by reference TRBV30 and TRBJ2-7, the full variable domain reads SQTIHQWPATLVQPVGSPLSLECTVEGTSNPNLYWYRQAAGRGLQLLFYSVGIGQISSEVPQNLSASRPQDRQFILSSKKLLLSDSGFYLCAWSVDYFRSADRSSYEQYFGPGTRLTVT.